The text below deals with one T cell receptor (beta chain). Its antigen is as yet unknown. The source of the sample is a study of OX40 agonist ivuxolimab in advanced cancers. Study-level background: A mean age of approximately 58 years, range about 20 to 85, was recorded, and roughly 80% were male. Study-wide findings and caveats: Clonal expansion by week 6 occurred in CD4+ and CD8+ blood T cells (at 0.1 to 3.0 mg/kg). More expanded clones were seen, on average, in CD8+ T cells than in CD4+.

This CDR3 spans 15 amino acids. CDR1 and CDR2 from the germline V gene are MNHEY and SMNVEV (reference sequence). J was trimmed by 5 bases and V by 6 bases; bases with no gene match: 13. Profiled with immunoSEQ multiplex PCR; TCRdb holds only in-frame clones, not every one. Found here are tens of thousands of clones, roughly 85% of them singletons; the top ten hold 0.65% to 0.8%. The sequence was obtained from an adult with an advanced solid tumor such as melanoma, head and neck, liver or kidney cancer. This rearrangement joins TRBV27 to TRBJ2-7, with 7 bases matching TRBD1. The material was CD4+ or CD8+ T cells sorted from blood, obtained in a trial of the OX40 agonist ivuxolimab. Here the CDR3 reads CASSPRTGVSNEQYF. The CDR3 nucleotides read TGTGCCAGCAGCCCACGTACAGGGGTTTCTAACGAGCAGTACTTC.